The 12 T cell receptor beta chains listed next were all sequenced from one sample in a study of T-cell memory formation after mild COVID-19. TCRdb re-called the 5' RACE reads with MiXCR, one entry per CDR3 protein. The repertoire has a few hundred thousand distinct CDR3 sequences, 16% of them found once; the top ten carry 20% to 25%. The specimen was PBMCs or a T cell subset sorted from them (not recorded which). Receptors were obtained from a man younger than 35 who had mild COVID-19 (a few samples of this study predate the infection). Cell type and time point are not known.

At least ten counts were recorded for this clonotype. The chain couples TRBV20-1 to TRBJ2-7, with 10 bases aligning to TRBD1. This CDR3 comprises 13 residues. Germline V gene lookup returns CDR1 DFQATT and CDR2 SNEGSKA (reference sequence). V was clipped by 2 bases and J by 5 bases; unmatched bases: 3. The CDR3 sequence is CSARTGQGNEQYF. For the CDR3, the DNA is TGCAGTGCTAGAACGGGACAGGGGAACGAGCAGTACTTC.

This chain uses TRBV6-5 with TRBJ2-3; 9 bases are a match to TRBD2. The germline CDR1 and CDR2 sequences are MNHEY and SVGAGI. Trimming took 2 bases from V and 4 from J; bases not matched to a gene: 4. The CDR3 sequence is 15 residues long. The CDR3 coding sequence is TGTGCCAGCAGTTACGGGGCGGGGGGGGCAGATACGCAGTATTTT. Amino acid sequence: CASSYGAGGADTQYF.

V gene TRBV5-1 combines with J gene TRBJ2-3, with D perhaps TRBD2 (6 bases). The CDR3 extends over 16 amino acids. Trimming pared 4 bases from V and 4 bases from J, leaving 19 bases between. CDR1 is SGHRS and CDR2 is YFSETQ in the germline V gene. The CDR3: CASSKEGASAADTQYF. The CDR3 region has the DNA TGCGCCAGCAGCAAAGAAGGGGCTAGCGCTGCAGATACGCAGTATTTT.

This clonotype was seen more than once but under ten times. The genes are TRBV7-2 and TRBJ1-5; the D gene is possibly TRBD1 (5 bases). This CDR3 region has 13 residues. Germline V gene data show CDR1 as SGHTA and CDR2 as FQGNSA. Trimming removed 4 bases from V and 7 bases from J, with 11 bases in between. As DNA, the CDR3 is TGTGCCAGCAGCTATCTACCAGGGCAGCCCCAGCATTTT. Translated, it gives CASSYLPGQPQHF. The full variable domain, with the rest looked up from reference TRBV7-2 and TRBJ1-5, is GAGVSQSPSNKVTEKGKDVELRCDPISGHTALYWYRQSLGQGLEFLIYFQGNSAPDKSGLPSDRFSAERTGGSVSTLTIQRTQQEDSAVYLCASSYLPGQPQHFGDGTRLSIL.

In this sample, this clonotype turned up a few times. V and J are TRBV28 and TRBJ2-1; D may correspond to TRBD1 or TRBD2 (9 bases each). Germline CDR1 MDHEN, CDR2 SYDVKM. V lost 4 bases and J 0 bases, leaving 28 bases between the germline ends. The CDR3 spans 21 residues. CDR3 sequence reads: CASSYGLAGQGRWGSYNEQFF. In DNA form, the CDR3 reads TGTGCCAGCAGTTACGGTCTAGCGGGACAGGGAAGATGGGGCTCCTACAATGAGCAGTTCTTC. Full variable domain (rest looked up from reference TRBV28 and TRBJ2-1): DVKVTQSSRYLVKRTGEKVFLECVQDMDHENMFWYRQDPGLGLRLIYFSYDVKMKEKGDIPEGYSVSREKKERFSLILESASTNQTSMYLCASSYGLAGQGRWGSYNEQFFGPGTRLTVL.

This chain links TRBV27 with TRBJ2-2; D unresolved. The CDR3 is 16 amino acids. V gave up 8 bases and J gave up 6 bases, with 22 bases separating them. Germline V gene sequence: CDR1 MNHEY, CDR2 SMNVEV (reference sequence). CDR3 sequence: CASGLQPNKMAGELFF. The CDR3 coding sequence is TGTGCCAGCGGTCTTCAACCTAATAAAATGGCCGGGGAGCTGTTTTTT.

In this sample, this clonotype turned up a few times. The chain joins TRBV4-3 to TRBJ1-4; D possibly corresponds to TRBD1 (5 bases). The germline V and J ends were trimmed by 0 bases and 2 bases, with 10 bases remaining between them. The CDR3 is 16 residues long. From germline, CDR1 is LGHNA and CDR2 YSLEER. The CDR3 nucleotides read TGCGCCAGCAGCCAAGATGGCAGGGTCACTAATGAAAAACTGTTTTTT. This sequence encodes CASSQDGRVTNEKLFF.

The rearrangement links TRBV18 to TRBJ1-2; D is uncertain. Germline-derived CDR1 and CDR2 are KGHSH and LQKENI. V was cut by 2 bases and J by 4 bases, with 11 bases left in between. There are 14 residues in the CDR3. As DNA, the CDR3 is TGTGCCAGCTCACCAGGGGATACCTTCTATGGCTACACCTTC. Its protein is CASSPGDTFYGYTF.

This chain uses TRBV6-6 with TRBJ2-1; D possibly corresponds to TRBD1 (6 bases). V dropped 2 bases and J dropped 8 bases, with 16 bases sitting between them. The CDR3 is made up of 15 amino acids. Germline values: CDR1 MNHNY, CDR2 SVGAGI (reference sequence). CDR3 nucleotide sequence: TGTGCCAGCAGTTACAGTGGGTGGGGGCGCGATGAGCAGTTCTTC. It codes for CASSYSGWGRDEQFF.

This clonotype was seen many times. The rearrangement links TRBV5-4 to TRBJ2-1, with D possibly called TRBD1 or TRBD2 (5 bases each). The germline V gene has CDR1 SGHNT and CDR2 YYREEE (reference sequence). The CDR3 totals 15 residues. Between the trimmed V and J ends, which lost 2 bases and 0 bases, there was a span of 9 bases. CDR3 sequence reads: CASSFGASSYNEQFF. The CDR3 region has the DNA TGTGCCAGCAGCTTCGGGGCGAGCTCCTACAATGAGCAGTTCTTC. Full variable domain (remainder filled in from reference TRBV5-4 and TRBJ2-1): ETGVTQSPTHLIKTRGQQVTLRCSSQSGHNTVSWYQQALGQGPQFIFQYYREEENGRGNFPPRFSGLQFPNYSSELNVNALELDDSALYLCASSFGASSYNEQFFGPGTRLTVL.

This clonotype was counted between two and nine times. The chain employs TRBV5-1 and TRBJ2-3, with D uncertain. The germline V and J ends were trimmed by 4 bases and 7 bases, with 7 bases remaining between them. This CDR3 has 11 amino acids. CDR1 and CDR2 from the germline V gene are SGHRS and YFSETQ. The CDR3 bases are TGCGCCAGCAGCCTTTTAAATACGCAGTATTTT. It codes for CASSLLNTQYF. The full variable domain, completed using reference TRBV5-1 and TRBJ2-3, is KAGVTQTPRYLIKTRGQQVTLSCSPISGHRSVSWYQQTPGQGLQFLFEYFSETQRNKGNFPGRFSGRQFSNSRSEMNVSTLELGDSALYLCASSLLNTQYFGPGTRLTVL.

The chain links TRBV7-2 to TRBJ2-3; the D gene is possibly TRBD1 (7 bases). V lost 4 bases and J 3 bases, leaving 23 bases between the germline ends. Per the germline V gene, CDR1 is SGHTA and CDR2 is FQGNSA. This CDR3 region has 18 residues. CDR3 nucleotides: TGTGCCAGCAGCTCTCATCCTCGGATCAGGGGGAGGACAGATACGCAGTATTTT. Residues: CASSSHPRIRGRTDTQYF.